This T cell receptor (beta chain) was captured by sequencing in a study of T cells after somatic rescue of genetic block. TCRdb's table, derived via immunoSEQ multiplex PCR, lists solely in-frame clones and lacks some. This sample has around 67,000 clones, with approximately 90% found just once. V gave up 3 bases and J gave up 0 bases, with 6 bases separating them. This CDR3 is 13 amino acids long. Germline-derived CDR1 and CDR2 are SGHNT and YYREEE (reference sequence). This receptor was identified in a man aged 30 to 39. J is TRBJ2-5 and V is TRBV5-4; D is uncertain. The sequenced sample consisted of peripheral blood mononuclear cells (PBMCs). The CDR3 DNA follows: TGTGCCAGCAGCTGGTCTAACCAAGAGACCCAGTACTTC. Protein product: CASSWSNQETQYF.